Below are 28 T cell receptor beta chains sequenced from a single sample in a study of a mutant IDH1 vaccine in newly diagnosed glioma. Their antigen targets remain unknown. Profiled with immunoSEQ multiplex PCR; TCRdb holds only in-frame clones, not every one. The sample lists over 60,000 clones, around 81% occurring once. Time point noted: week 35, safety follow-up. One vaccine dose held 300 ug of mutant IDH1 20-mer peptide and came with topical imiquimod. Material: PBMCs, obtained from a glioma patient whose treatment included an IDH1 peptide vaccine. These receptors came from a man aged 40-55 years with glioma.

The rearrangement joins TRBV7-8 to TRBJ1-5; D gene unclear. The CDR3 extends over 17 amino acids. Germline V gene lookup returns CDR1 SGHVS and CDR2 FQNEAQ. Trimming removed 0 bases from V and 0 bases from J, with 12 bases in between. The CDR3 reads CASSLASTLVSNQPQHF. The CDR3 DNA sequence: TGTGCCAGCAGCTTAGCTTCGACACTAGTTAGCAATCAGCCCCAGCATTTT.

The rearrangement links TRBV7-9 to TRBJ2-3; D may correspond to TRBD1 or TRBD2 (5 bases each). V shed 0 bases and J shed 2 bases, with 6 bases lying between them. Germline V CDR1 and CDR2: SEHNR, FQNEAQ (reference sequence). The length of the CDR3 is 14 residues. The CDR3 coding sequence is TGTGCCAGCAGCTTAGCCGGGACCACAGATACGCAGTATTTT. Its protein is CASSLAGTTDTQYF.

This rearrangement joins TRBV6-1 to TRBJ2-1; unclear D gene. CDR3 length equals 14 residues. Trimming took off 0 bases at V and 7 bases at J, with 10 bases between the two ends. CDR1 is MNHNS and CDR2 is SASEGT in the germline V gene. The CDR3 loop is CASSEALDGNEQFF. As DNA, the CDR3 is TGTGCCAGCAGTGAAGCGCTCGACGGGAATGAGCAGTTCTTC.

This chain uses TRBV7-2 with TRBJ2-5; D unresolved. This CDR3 has 13 residues. V was shortened by 1 base and J by 4 bases, with 7 bases between the two germline ends. CDR1 is SGHTA, CDR2 FQGNSA, per germline. CDR3 sequence reads: CASSLGPPETQYF. The CDR3 DNA follows: TGTGCCAGCAGCTTAGGTCCTCCAGAGACCCAGTACTTC.

The chain combines TRBV2 with TRBJ2-7; D is possibly TRBD1 (6 bases). Germline V gene lookup returns CDR1 SNHLY and CDR2 FYNNEI. There are 14 residues in the CDR3. The V gene lost 6 bases and the J gene lost 6 bases, with 18 bases spanning the gap. CDR3 sequence: CASSQVQGRTEQYF. CDR3 in DNA: TGTGCCAGCAGCCAAGTCCAGGGGCGAACCGAGCAGTACTTC.

The V call is TRBV6-5, the J call TRBJ1-6; possible D gene TRBD1, 5 bases. The CDR3 runs 16 residues. V dropped 0 bases and J dropped 10 bases, with 16 bases sitting between them. CDR1 is MNHEY and CDR2 is SVGAGI in the germline V gene. CDR3 DNA sequence: TGTGCCAGCAGTTACTCGCCAGGGATCCCTTCCTCACCCCTCCACTTT. Its protein product is CASSYSPGIPSSPLHF.

The chain carries TRBV5-6 and TRBJ1-1, with a tentative D call TRBD1 (5 bases). The CDR3 spans 14 residues. CDR1 and CDR2 (germline): SGHDT, YYEEEE. Trimming removed 1 base from V and 5 bases from J, with 12 bases in between. CDR3 sequence: CASSLWGRRTEAFF. In DNA, the CDR3 is TGTGCCAGCAGCTTGTGGGGACGTCGGACTGAAGCTTTCTTT.

This chain uses TRBV6-5 with TRBJ1-4, with TRBD1 as a possible D gene (5 bases). The germline V and J ends were trimmed by 4 bases and 8 bases, with 14 bases remaining between them. Per germline, CDR1 MNHEY and CDR2 SVGAGI. The CDR3 contains 14 residues. The CDR3 protein is CASSSRQGGEKLFF. The CDR3 region has the DNA TGTGCCAGCAGTTCCCGGCAGGGAGGGGAAAAACTGTTTTTT.

The V gene is TRBV7-3, the J gene TRBJ2-1; D perhaps matches TRBD1 (6 bases). V was cut by 5 bases and J by 9 bases, with 14 bases left in between. CDR1 and CDR2 from the germline V gene are SGHTA and FQGTGA. The length of the CDR3 is 13 residues. The CDR3 coding sequence is TGTGCCAGCAGCCCAGGGGCCCGGGGTGAGCAGTTCTTC. Protein: CASSPGARGEQFF.

The rearrangement links TRBV29-1 to TRBJ2-7; 13 bases map to TRBD2. Trimming cost V 8 bases and J 2 bases; bases outside gene matches: 3. The CDR3 length is 13 residues. The germline CDR1 and CDR2 sequences are SQVTM and ANQGSEA. CDR3 region: CSILAGGPYEQYF. CDR3 nucleotides: TGCAGCATACTAGCGGGGGGGCCCTACGAGCAGTACTTC.

The V gene is TRBV15, the J gene TRBJ2-1; 8 nucleotides agree with TRBD2. CDR3 size: 15 residues. Germline V CDR1 and CDR2: LNHNV, YYDKDF (reference sequence). The J segment lost 4 bases and the V segment lost 5 bases, leaving 7 bases of the junction unmatched. Written as DNA, the CDR3 is TGTGCCACCAGCCTGCTGGGCGGGGGGTACAATGAGCAGTTCTTC. Amino acids: CATSLLGGGYNEQFF.

V usage is TRBV28 and J usage is TRBJ2-7, with D uncertain. V was cut by 4 bases and J by 2 bases, with 12 bases left in between. The germline V gene encodes CDR1 MDHEN and CDR2 SYDVKM. The CDR3 sequence is 14 residues long. The DNA for the CDR3 is TGTGCCAGCAGTTCGGGCTGGCCCCCCTACGAGCAGTACTTC. This gives the protein CASSSGWPPYEQYF.

V gene TRBV10-3 combines with J gene TRBJ2-2; TRBD2 matches at 8 bases. Unmatched junction bases numbered 4, after V lost 7 bases and J lost 6 bases. From germline, CDR1 is ENHRY and CDR2 SYGVKD. The CDR3 is 13 residues long. The CDR3 DNA follows: TGTGCCATCAAAGGGCGGGAGGCCGGGGAGCTGTTTTTT. It encodes CAIKGREAGELFF.

The V call is TRBV21-1, the J call TRBJ2-3; the table names TRBD1, a call not compared with the DNA. TRBV21-1 is termed a pseudogene. This CDR3 spans 15 amino acids. The chain's CDR3 is CASSKWWARTDTQYF. The DNA for the CDR3 is TGTGCCAGCAGCAAATGGTGGGCCCGCACAGATACGCAGTATTTT.

The chain joins TRBV21-1 to TRBJ1-2. TRBV21-1 is flagged as a pseudogene. The CDR3 is 19 amino acids. The CDR3 DNA follows: TGTGCCAGCAGCAAAGAGCCACTTTGGCAGGGCCGAGGGGACTATGGCTACACCTTC. Amino acids: CASSKEPLWQGRGDYGYTF.

This clone was picked up a small number of times. The V and J genes are TRBV4-2 and TRBJ1-2, with TRBD1 matching over 9 bases. The CDR3 sequence is 15 residues long. V shed 1 base, J shed 8 bases, and the junction held 8 bases outside the gene matches. The germline V gene has CDR1 LGHNA and CDR2 YNFKEQ. The CDR3 nucleotides are TGTGCCAGCAGCCAAGCCCCTAGGACAGGGGACGGCTACACCTTC. Amino acids: CASSQAPRTGDGYTF.

The rearrangement uses TRBV30 and TRBJ1-4; TRBD1 matches 8 bases. V was clipped by 5 bases and J by 8 bases; unmatched bases: 7. This CDR3 spans 13 amino acids. Germline V gives CDR1 GTSNPN, CDR2 SVGIG (reference sequence). The CDR3 sequence: CAWAGQVGEKLFF. In DNA form, the CDR3 reads TGTGCCTGGGCGGGACAGGTCGGGGAAAAACTGTTTTTT.

The chain links TRBV13 to TRBJ2-2; tentatively, D is TRBD2 (7 bases). Looked up from germline, CDR1 is PRHDT and CDR2 is FYEKMQ (reference sequence). V gave up 5 bases and J gave up 4 bases, with 17 bases separating them. CDR3 length: 16 amino acids. The chain's CDR3 is CASSAFRGAGTGELFF. CDR3 nucleotide sequence: TGTGCCAGCAGCGCCTTCCGGGGGGCGGGCACCGGGGAGCTGTTTTTT.

The chain couples TRBV7-2 to TRBJ2-1; D is undetermined. V shed 5 bases and J shed 0 bases, with 8 bases lying between them. The CDR3 has 14 residues. CDR1 SGHTA and CDR2 FQGNSA come from the germline V gene. The CDR3 loop is CASSPFISYNEQFF. The DNA of the CDR3 is TGTGCCAGCAGCCCGTTTATCTCCTACAATGAGCAGTTCTTC.

This clone was counted a single time. The chain employs TRBV10-3 and TRBJ1-1; no firm D call. V lost 0 bases to trimming and J lost 6 bases, with 8 bases between them. The CDR3 totals 13 residues. CDR1 is ENHRY and CDR2 is SYGVKD in the germline V gene. The CDR3 nucleotides read TGTGCCATCAGTGAGTCTTACGGCGCTGAAGCTTTCTTT. This gives the protein CAISESYGAEAFF.

The J gene is TRBJ2-5, the V gene TRBV28; 9 bases fit TRBD2. This CDR3 comprises 16 residues. V dropped 2 bases and J dropped 5; count of bases not matched to a gene: 9. Germline lookup yields CDR1 MDHEN and CDR2 SYDVKM. CDR3 sequence (DNA): TGTGCCAGCAGTTTAAGGCCTAGCGGGATACAGGAGACCCAGTACTTC. Amino acids: CASSLRPSGIQETQYF.

The chain uses TRBV30 and TRBJ2-7; D is perhaps TRBD2 (5 bases). The CDR3 has 14 amino acids. CDR1 is GTSNPN and CDR2 is SVGIG in the germline V gene (reference sequence). V lost 3 bases, J lost 0 bases, and 12 bases lay in between. As DNA, the CDR3 is TGTGCCTGGAGAGGGAGAACAGACTCCTACGAGCAGTACTTC. Amino acids: CAWRGRTDSYEQYF.

V gene TRBV5-1 combines with J gene TRBJ2-5; 7 bases align to TRBD1. V lost 0 bases and J lost 3; bases outside the gene matches: 5. This CDR3 has 15 amino acids. CDR1 is SGHRS and CDR2 is YFSETQ in the germline V gene. CDR3 DNA sequence: TGCGCCAGCAGCTTGGAAGGGGGCCCCGAAGAGACCCAGTACTTC. Translation: CASSLEGGPEETQYF.

This clone was observed a few times. This rearrangement joins TRBV20-1 to TRBJ2-2; D is ambiguous. This CDR3 is 11 amino acids long. Germline lookup yields CDR1 DFQATT and CDR2 SNEGSKA (reference sequence). V dropped 3 bases and J dropped 6 bases, with 5 bases sitting between them. The CDR3 here is CSASDAGELFF. The CDR3 DNA is TGCAGTGCTAGTGACGCCGGGGAGCTGTTTTTT.

This chain uses TRBV6-6 with TRBJ1-3; no firm D call. Germline CDR1 reads MNHNY; CDR2 reads SVGAGI (reference sequence). The CDR3 has 13 residues. V lost 4 bases to trimming and J lost 1 base, with 5 bases between them. CDR3 coding DNA: TGTGCCAGCAGTTCCCCATCTGGAAACACCATATATTTT. Its translation is CASSSPSGNTIYF.

The chain is built from TRBV5-6 and TRBJ2-5; 11 nucleotides agree with TRBD2. Trimming cost V 5 bases and J 2 bases; bases outside gene matches: 5. This CDR3 contains 15 residues. Germline CDR1 reads SGHDT; CDR2 reads YYEEEE. This CDR3 is CASRRGLAVQETQYF. CDR3 bases: TGTGCCAGCAGGCGGGGACTAGCGGTACAAGAGACCCAGTACTTC.

The genes are TRBV6-1 and TRBJ2-1, with TRBD1 identical over 7 bases. V lost 2 bases to trimming and J lost 6 bases; unmatched junction nucleotides: 7. Germline loops: CDR1 MNHNS, CDR2 SASEGT. CDR3 length: 15 residues. The CDR3 loop is CASSERGYRGNEQFF. CDR3 in DNA: TGTGCCAGCAGTGAACGGGGCTACAGGGGCAATGAGCAGTTCTTC.

The DNA of the CDR3 is TGTGCCAGCAGTGAATGGGGCAGGGGCATAGAGTTCAATGGCTACACCTTC. Translation gives CASSEWGRGIEFNGYTF. The chain carries TRBV25-1 and TRBJ1-2; D possibly corresponds to TRBD1 (6 bases). This CDR3 is built from 17 residues. Trimming took 1 base from V and 6 from J, leaving 21 bases between them. Looked up from germline, CDR1 is MGHDK and CDR2 is SYGVNS.